The entry that follows covers one T cell receptor beta chain sequence. Its antigen is currently not known. One base away there is no much larger clone; base qualities are not given. The immunoSEQ assay at survey resolution was used to sequence TCRbeta rearrangements from genomic DNA. The study's own analysis went as follows. A lowest detectable productive clonotype frequency of 2.59 x 10-5 was observed in the TCR sequencing data. Only productive TCRbeta rearrangements, meaning sequences that were complete and in-frame, were kept for the analyses. The clonality of each sample was calculated as Simpson clonality in the immunoSEQ Analyzer version 3.0. Clones were grouped by frequency into very rare, small, medium, large (1-20%) or hyperexpanded (>20%) categories. OLGA 1.2.3 estimated generation probabilities, VDJtools produced V-gene circos plots, VDJdb was queried for specificities, and GLIPH identified CDR3 motifs. The immuneACCESS repertoire file appears here via TCRdb, limited to in-frame rearrangements. These files lack a portion of the clones; in checked studies, under half of the deficit traces to unresolved V genes, and the cause of the others is not known. Clonal size and the V and J genes are those of that table, whereas D and trimming came from the DNA. The sample records 30,000 to 40,000 clones, more than 70% of which are singletons. Around 0.57% of the sample comes from the top ten.

This sample is drawn from a study of STAT5B mutations in CD4+ large granular lymphocyte leukemia (dated by TCRdb to the early 2020s). For the study in its entirety: Among healthy controls, the CDR3 'QG' motif was associated with a particular HLA allele. The study compared the TCRbeta repertoires of patients with CD4+ T-cell large granular lymphocyte leukemia against the TCRbeta repertoires of healthy blood donors. Flow cytometry performed on FACSCanto II or FACSVerse showed that the purified fractions had more than 95% purity among lymphocytes.

Taken from cysteine to phenylalanine, the CDR3 has 15 residues. Only the CDR3 DNA stays, 45 bases, in frame from base 1. V is clipped by 5 bases and J by 6 bases, and the sequence between their germline boundaries is 21 bases long. From a lookup of the germline V gene, CDR1 and CDR2 are SQVTM and ANQGSEA. Healthy controls were some 35 blood donors whose buffy coats came from the Finnish Red Cross blood service. All TCR-sequenced material derived from peripheral blood: patient blood samples and healthy donor buffy coats. Ficoll-Hypaque gradient centrifugation was used to isolate peripheral blood mononuclear cells. For the healthy controls, CD4+ cells were obtained from buffy coats by magnetic purification. The Gentra Puregene Cell and Tissue kit was used to extract genomic DNA, and a Qubit 2.0 fluorometer was used to measure the amount of genomic DNA. On the study overall, not on this receptor specifically: The data were not HLA-matched, and the relatively small sample size could explain the higher clonality seen in CD4+ compared with CD8+ T-LGLL. Main leukemic clonotypes were private to each patient, although around 24% of the main leukemic clonotypes were found at low frequency in the non-leukemic repertoires of other patients. TRBV06-family usage was enriched among the top patient clones (8/27) compared with healthy controls (2/35). CD4-sorted patient repertoires appeared more clonal than healthy CD4+ repertoires, and this difference persisted after removing the putative leukemic clones.

The receptor's source is a human donor in good health. The rearrangement joined TRBV29-1 to TRBJ2-3; confidence is insufficient to name the D gene. The sample consisted of CD4+ T cells from blood buffy coats. The CDR3 reads CSVKGYWPGPDTQYF. The DNA reads as follows: TGCAGCGTTAAGGGCTACTGGCCGGGCCCGGATACGCAGTATTTT.